What follows describes a single T cell receptor beta chain. What it binds is not known. Primers included in the PCR were 60 Vbeta and 13 Jbeta primers. Assay used: immunoSEQ multiplex PCR; TCRdb lists only in-frame clones, some missing. This table has about 120,000 clones, over 50% appearing once. Germline CDR1 reads SNHLY; CDR2 reads FYNNEI. Between the trimmed V and J ends, which lost 2 bases and 2 bases, there was a span of 7 bases. CDR3 size: 14 residues. The sample originates from a study of cytomegalovirus exposure and HLA in healthy donors. Study findings and constraints: Later analysis revealed greater clonal expansion in HLA-associated TCR beta chains than in equally common others. Productive status was seen about 90% or about 30% of the time for most TCR beta V segments in an earlier analysis.

The receptor's source is a woman in her 40s in good health and CMV-seropositive. V and J are TRBV2 and TRBJ1-5; D remains unclear. The sequenced sample was PBMCs. The CDR3 sequence: CASSESSRNQPQHF. CDR3 bases: TGTGCCAGCAGTGAAAGCTCCCGCAATCAGCCCCAGCATTTT.